This T cell receptor beta chain was obtained from a study of beta chain features in type 1 diabetes (dated by TCRdb to between 2017 and 2018). Describing the broader study: Mean age, gender distribution, total cell number and subset yield were not different between patients and healthy donors. The study compared TCRB repertoires of sorted circulating CD4+ T cell subsets between recently diagnosed type 1 diabetes patients and matched healthy donors. Naive and central memory subsets were obtained from all 30 or so donors, but regulatory and stem cell-like memory subsets were isolated from only 8 patients and 8 healthy donors. A total of roughly 100 million sorted cells were examined across all samples, and the number of cells per subset was strongly correlated with RNA yield. Here is what the overall study found, with its caveats: Naive, central memory and regulatory TCRB repertoires appeared more similar among patients than among healthy donors. Because cDNA rather than genomic DNA was sequenced, highly expressing activated cells could have been over-represented, although no difference in activation and CD3 levels was found between groups. PCR might favor shorter templates, but patient and control samples were amplified and corrected together, so any skew would affect both groups equally. Fewer insertions and more nucleotide deletions at VDJ recombination sites were observed in patients with type 1 diabetes, implying thymic rearrangement abnormalities. HLA sub-analyses involved small numbers of individuals, so any influence of HLA type on TCRB rearrangement remained unresolved. In all four CD4+ subsets, TCRB CDR3 length was moderately but significantly shorter in type 1 diabetes patients.

All of the isolated RNA was reverse transcribed with the High Capacity cDNA Reverse Transcription Kit, so expressed TCRB transcripts were sequenced. Deep immunoSEQ sequencing was applied to naive, central memory and regulatory T cell samples, giving an average of roughly 3.5 million total reads per sample. Sorted cells were lysed in RLT buffer and RNA was extracted with DNase-treated RNeasy Micro or Mini kits, depending on cell number. Each cell subset was processed separately to prevent cross-contamination, with patient and healthy donor samples processed together. TCRB sequences were amplified from cDNA with the immunoSEQ multiplex PCR, producing 87-bp fragments spanning the CDR3 region. Amplicons were sequenced on the Illumina HiSeq platform. The paper's data handling went like this. Synthetic template baselines were used to correct PCR bias computationally, reads within Hamming distance 2 were collapsed together, and singletons that could not be merged were discarded. Reads were aligned to IMGT to assign V, D and J genes, CDR3 length, and insertions or deletions at six rearrangement sites. Within each subset, clonotype counts were normalized to the number of sorted cells before true diversity and Gini coefficients were calculated with the tcR R package. The overlap coefficient, calculated on TCRB nucleotide sequences, was used to measure repertoire sharing. As a proxy for the pre-selection repertoire, out-of-frame TCRB sequences from naive cells were analyzed. TCRdb took over this immuneACCESS table, retaining in-frame rearrangements with V and J assigned. Such tables are incomplete; in checked studies, under half of the missing clones stem from an unresolved V gene, and the remainder is unexplained. The DNA gave D and trimming, while V, J and clone size come from that table. The sample table shows 310,000 or so clones, and 15% are seen once. The ten largest clones capture around 0.015% of the sample.

Remarks on this clone: The clone's antigen remains unknown. No much larger clone exists at a distance of one base, and base qualities are not known.

Each donor gave one peripheral blood draw, averaging approximately 0.12 L, which was collected into heparinised tubes. Naive, central memory, regulatory and stem cell-like memory CD4+ T cells were sorted on a BD FACSAria II using a panel including CD45RO, CCR7, CD25, CD127, CD95 and CD27. Every sorted population had a purity above 95%. PBMCs were separated immediately by Lymphoprep density gradient centrifugation and were stained directly, without being cultured. To minimize batch effects, samples were stained and sorted in pairs, one healthy donor with one patient per experiment. The sequenced sample was naive CD4+ T cells from blood. The label giving this sample's cell subset or site can be read as: true naive CD4+ T cells. This TCR was sampled from a man between 18 and 29 years old with type 1 diabetes.

This receptor has the CDR3 CSVETGPGETQYF. The nucleotide sequence reads as follows: TGCAGCGTTGAGACAGGGCCCGGGGAGACCCAGTACTTC. The chain is assembled from TRBV29-1 and TRBJ2-5; TRBD1 fits 7 bases in the junction. The CDR3 measures 13 amino acids from cysteine to phenylalanine. The entry retains the CDR3 DNA only, 39 bases that are in frame from base 1. The CDR1 and CDR2 encoded by the germline V gene are SQVTM and ANQGSEA. The V end gives up 3 bases and the J end 5 bases, leaving 6 bases in the junction not matched to a gene.